The 16 T cell receptor beta chains listed next were all sequenced from one sample in a study of early T cells in non-severe SARS-CoV-2 infection (dated by TCRdb to about 2021). The library was generated by 5' RACE. This sample was sequenced with a NextSeq 500. The public reads were run again by TCRdb, first through fastp at Q25 and then through MiXCR, and only productive beta chains were kept. Entries that share a CDR3 protein sequence are merged under the most common genes and DNA. Counted in this sample were under 85,000 distinct CDR3 sequences; roughly 12% of them appeared once. In total, the top ten clones hold around 15% of the sample. The sample consisted of whole blood, taken at baseline. These receptors originate from an adult who was a healthcare worker with PCR-confirmed SARS-CoV-2 infection or an uninfected control (not recorded which). The donor label of this sample is uncertain.

This clonotype has at least ten counts. This chain uses TRBV7-2 with TRBJ2-1; 10 bases match TRBD2. Germline loops: CDR1 SGHTA, CDR2 FQGNSA. Trimming cost V 4 bases and J 14 bases; bases outside gene matches: 11. The CDR3 consists of 14 residues. Here the CDR3 reads CASSSGTSASTEFF. The CDR3, as DNA: TGTGCCAGCAGCTCCGGGACTAGCGCCTCCACGGAGTTCTTC.

This clonotype showed up many times. The V call is TRBV2, the J call TRBJ2-7; TRBD1 matches 9 bases. Germline V CDR1 and CDR2: SNHLY, FYNNEI. The V and J ends lost 6 bases and 6 bases, in that order; junction bases with no gene match: 6. The CDR3 is 13 residues long. The CDR3 protein is CASSYTGGGEQYF. As DNA, the CDR3 is TGTGCCAGCAGCTACACAGGGGGCGGCGAGCAGTACTTC.

The chain carries TRBV9 and TRBJ1-2, with D unresolved. This CDR3 is built from 12 residues. The germline V and J ends were trimmed by 3 bases and 8 bases, with 11 bases remaining between them. Per germline, CDR1 SGDLS and CDR2 YYNGEE. CDR3 loop: CASSGPPEGYTF. The CDR3 region has the DNA TGTGCCAGCAGCGGGCCACCCGAGGGCTACACCTTC. Together with reference TRBV9 and TRBJ1-2, the CDR3 gives the full variable domain: DSGVTQTPKHLITATGQRVTLRCSPRSGDLSVYWYQQSLDQGLQFLIQYYNGEERAKGNILERFSAQQFPDLHSELNLSSLELGDSALYFCASSGPPEGYTFGSGTRLTVV.

This clonotype was observed a handful of times. The CDR3 DNA follows: TGTGCCAGCAGCCTTCATGGTAGCGGGAGGGCGGAGACCCAGTACTTC. Protein sequence: CASSLHGSGRAETQYF. The chain couples TRBV3-1 to TRBJ2-5; TRBD2 agrees at 11 bases. V was clipped by 4 bases and J by 5 bases; unmatched bases: 9. There are 16 residues in the CDR3. Germline V gene data show CDR1 as LGHDT and CDR2 as YNNKEL (reference sequence).

This clonotype showed up just a few times. V and J are TRBV5-6 and TRBJ2-1, with D hard to call. Trimming pared 4 bases from V and 6 bases from J, leaving 14 bases between. CDR1 is SGHDT and CDR2 is YYEEEE in the germline V gene. CDR3 length equals 14 residues. CDR3 in DNA: TGTGCCAGCAGCCCCCTTCCCCAATCCAATGAGCAGTTCTTC. As protein: CASSPLPQSNEQFF.

This clonotype was counted a few times. The chain has TRBV14 and TRBJ2-7; 7 nucleotides match TRBD2. The CDR3 length is 15 residues. V shed 2 bases, J shed 1 base, and the junction held 5 bases outside the gene matches. Germline CDR1 reads SGHDN; CDR2 reads FVKESK. The DNA for the CDR3 is TGTGCCAGCAGCCAACTTAGCGGGCATTCCTACGAGCAGTACTTC. Translated: CASSQLSGHSYEQYF.

This clonotype was seen repeatedly, ten times or more. This sequence joins TRBV10-3 and TRBJ1-2, with D hard to call. There are 12 residues in the CDR3. The V gene lost 8 bases and the J gene lost 4 bases, with 11 bases spanning the gap. Germline loops: CDR1 ENHRY, CDR2 SYGVKD. The DNA of the CDR3 is TGTGCCATCCGGACTACAAGCTATGGCTACACCTTC. Translation gives CAIRTTSYGYTF.

The chain joins TRBV7-9 to TRBJ2-1; no definite D call. CDR1 and CDR2 from the germline V gene are SEHNR and FQNEAQ (reference sequence). The CDR3 runs to 12 residues. The V gene lost 5 bases and the J gene lost 5 bases, with 7 bases spanning the gap. The CDR3, as DNA: TGTGCCAGCAGCGCTAGGAACAATGAGCAGTTCTTC. Translation: CASSARNNEQFF. The full variable domain, its missing parts supplied by reference TRBV7-9 and TRBJ2-1, is DTGVSQNPRHKITKRGQNVTFRCDPISEHNRLYWYRQTLGQGPEFLTYFQNEAQLEKSRLLSDRFSAERPKGSFSTLEIQRTEQGDSAMYLCASSARNNEQFFGPGTRLTVL.

The rearrangement uses TRBV20-1 and TRBJ2-1; D unclear. Per the germline V gene, CDR1 is DFQATT and CDR2 is SNEGSKA (reference sequence). V gave up 3 bases and J gave up 8 bases, with 8 bases separating them. The CDR3 consists of 11 residues. The DNA of the CDR3 is TGCAGTGCTAGTTGGCTGGATGAGCAGTTCTTC. Translation gives CSASWLDEQFF.

This clonotype was counted between two and nine times. The chain links TRBV2 to TRBJ2-5; D might be TRBD1 (5 bases). The V gene's germline CDR1 is SNHLY and CDR2 FYNNEI. The V and J ends lost 4 bases and 4 bases respectively, with 22 bases between them. The CDR3 loop spans 17 amino acids. The CDR3 nucleotides are TGTGCCAGCAGTGGGTTGACCCAAGGGGTTATTCGAGAGACCCAGTACTTC. It is translated as CASSGLTQGVIRETQYF.

The chain has TRBV20-1 and TRBJ2-4, with 7 bases matching TRBD1. Trimming at V came to 3 bases and at J to 4 bases, leaving 6 bases not matched to a gene. The germline CDR1 and CDR2 sequences are DFQATT and SNEGSKA (reference sequence). CDR3 length equals 14 residues. The CDR3 nucleotides read TGCAGTGCTAGTACCCCGACAGGGAAAAACATTCAGTACTTC. Protein sequence: CSASTPTGKNIQYF.

This clonotype was seen a few times. The chain recombines TRBV7-6 with TRBJ2-1, with D perhaps matching TRBD2 (6 bases). Trimming cost V 1 base and J 0 bases, with 10 bases left between them. The CDR3 runs 16 residues. Germline CDR1 and CDR2: SGHVS and FNYEAQ. The CDR3 protein is CASSLVGGDSYNEQFF. CDR3 in DNA: TGTGCCAGCAGCTTAGTGGGCGGGGACTCCTACAATGAGCAGTTCTTC.

In its sample, this clonotype was seen a few times. The rearrangement uses TRBV20-1 and TRBJ2-1; D remains ambiguous. The V gene's germline CDR1 is DFQATT and CDR2 SNEGSKA (reference sequence). V was pared by 4 bases and J by 6 bases, with 10 bases between. This CDR3 comprises 12 residues. CDR3 amino acids: CSAKDLGNEQFF. CDR3 DNA: TGCAGTGCTAAGGACCTAGGCAATGAGCAGTTCTTC.

J is TRBJ2-3 and V is TRBV6-5; 7 nucleotides match TRBD1. With 0 bases clipped from V and 4 bases from J, the junction kept 4 bases outside the gene matches. Germline-derived CDR1 and CDR2 are MNHEY and SVGAGI. This CDR3 region has 15 residues. CDR3 sequence reads: CASSYSGTGADTQYF. In DNA, the CDR3 is TGTGCCAGCAGTTACTCTGGAACAGGGGCAGATACGCAGTATTTT.

This clonotype turned up a few times. This chain joins TRBV3-1 and TRBJ2-1, with D tentatively TRBD1 (7 bases). Germline V gene data show CDR1 as LGHDT and CDR2 as YNNKEL (reference sequence). This CDR3 is 13 amino acids long. V lost 2 bases and J 12 bases, leaving 14 bases between the germline ends. The CDR3 sequence is CASSQNQGGGQFF. CDR3 bases: TGTGCCAGCAGCCAAAACCAGGGGGGAGGGCAGTTCTTC.

This clonotype came up a few times. The chain joins TRBV25-1 to TRBJ2-5; D call uncertain. Germline loops: CDR1 MGHDK, CDR2 SYGVNS. This CDR3 spans 12 amino acids. V was shortened by 3 bases and J by 7 bases, with 9 bases between the two germline ends. CDR3 in DNA: TGTGCCAGCAGTGAGGAGTGGGCGACCCAGTACTTC. Its translation is CASSEEWATQYF.